Included here is one TCR beta chain sequence, with context. Its specificity is not known. The PCR used 60 Vbeta and 13 Jbeta primers. Repertoires were generated with immunoSEQ multiplex PCR, while TCRdb's copy carries only in-frame clones and drops some. Among about 98,000 clones listed, over 65% were seen once. The data were obtained in a study of cytomegalovirus exposure and HLA in healthy donors. About the study: An early data release held 75 million to 100 million unique TCRs from HLA-typed donors.

CDR3 size: 17 residues. Trimming took 5 bases from V and 4 from J; bases not matched to a gene: 11. CDR1 LNHDA and CDR2 SQIVND come from the germline V gene (reference sequence). Study observations and caveats: The classifier, whose performance was assessed in both the original and validation cohorts, reportedly diagnosed cytomegalovirus status with high specificity and sensitivity. Available immune exposure information covered CMV serostatus only.

Sequenced material: PBMCs. The chain links TRBV19 to TRBJ2-2; TRBD1 matches 9 bases. This TCR was sampled from a man aged 35 to 55 in good health and CMV-seronegative. CDR3 nucleotide sequence: TGTGCCAGTAGTCCCAGGACAGGGGTCTTGGGCACCGGGGAGCTGTTTTTT. It is translated as CASSPRTGVLGTGELFF.